This TCR beta chain derives from a study of long-term antiretroviral therapy in people with HIV. Across the whole study: Earliest sampling preceded the 2015 immediate-ART recommendation by about a decade. Study observations and caveats: Among HIV repertoires, CDR3 length ranges were narrower than those of controls. Specimen acquisition occurred between the mid-2000s and the late 2010s, potentially under older ART regimens.

This clone was counted only a few times. The target antigen is unknown. The CDR3 has 14 amino acids. V was cut by 6 bases and J by 2 bases, with 13 bases left in between. Looked up from germline, CDR1 is MDHEN and CDR2 is SYDVKM. Sequencing relied on immunoSEQ assay v3.0, run at survey level. Clones were read by immunoSEQ multiplex PCR, and TCRdb kept only the in-frame ones, dropping some. This table has about 25,000 clones, roughly 85% appearing once. The chain couples TRBV28 to TRBJ2-5; weak D call: TRBD1 (5 bases). This sequence was found in a man in his fifties with HIV. The sample in question was unsorted PBMCs, obtained 1.2 years after starting antiretroviral therapy. The CDR3 sequence: CASSLTVWQETQYF. The CDR3 nucleotides are TGTGCCAGCAGCCTGACAGTATGGCAAGAGACCCAGTACTTC. The variable domain in full, completed from reference TRBV28 and TRBJ2-5, reads DVKVTQSSRYLVKRTGEKVFLECVQDMDHENMFWYRQDPGLGLRLIYFSYDVKMKEKGDIPEGYSVSREKKERFSLILESASTNQTSMYLCASSLTVWQETQYFGPGTRLLVL.